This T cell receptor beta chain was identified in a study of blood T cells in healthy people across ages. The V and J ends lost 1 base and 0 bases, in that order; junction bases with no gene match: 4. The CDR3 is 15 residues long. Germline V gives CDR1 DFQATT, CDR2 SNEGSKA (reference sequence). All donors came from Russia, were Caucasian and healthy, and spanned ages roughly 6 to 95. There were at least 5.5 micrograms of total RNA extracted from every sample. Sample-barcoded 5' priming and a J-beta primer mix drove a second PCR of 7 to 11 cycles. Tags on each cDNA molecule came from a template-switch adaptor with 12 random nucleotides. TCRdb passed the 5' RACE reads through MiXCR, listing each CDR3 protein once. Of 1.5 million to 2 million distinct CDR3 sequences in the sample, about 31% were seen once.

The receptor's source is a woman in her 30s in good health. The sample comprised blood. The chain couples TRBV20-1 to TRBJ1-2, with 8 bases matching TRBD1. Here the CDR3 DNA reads TGCAGTGCTAGAGGTTGGGACAGGACTAACTATGGCTACACCTTC. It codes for CSARGWDRTNYGYTF.